Following are 8 T cell receptor beta chains from one sample sequenced in a study of OX40 agonist ivuxolimab in advanced cancers. The data were produced by immunoSEQ multiplex PCR, yet TCRdb's version contains in-frame clones alone and is incomplete. Of some 9,300 clones in the sample, approximately 63% were seen once. The sample in question was CD4+ or CD8+ T cells sorted from blood, obtained in a trial of the OX40 agonist ivuxolimab. These receptors were taken from an adult with an advanced solid tumor such as melanoma, head and neck, liver or kidney cancer.

The chain combines TRBV5-6 with TRBJ2-1, with D unresolved. Trimming removed 1 base at V and 9 bases at J, with 8 bases between. Germline V CDR1 and CDR2: SGHDT, YYEEEE. The CDR3 extends over 12 amino acids. CDR3 coding DNA: TGTGCCAGCAGCTTGCTAGTTTCTGAGCAGTTCTTC. As protein: CASSLLVSEQFF. Together with reference TRBV5-6 and TRBJ2-1, the CDR3 gives the full variable domain: DAGVTQSPTHLIKTRGQQVTLRCSPKSGHDTVSWYQQALGQGPQFIFQYYEEEERQRGNFPDRFSGHQFPNYSSELNVNALLLGDSALYLCASSLLVSEQFFGPGTRLTVL.

The chain is built from TRBV11-2 and TRBJ2-7; TRBD1 is a possible D gene (6 bases). This CDR3 contains 15 residues. Trimming removed 5 bases from V and 3 bases from J, with 17 bases in between. Germline CDR1 reads SGHAT; CDR2 reads FQNNGV. The CDR3 is CASSPNLQGIYEQYF. The DNA of the CDR3 is TGTGCCAGCAGCCCCAACTTACAGGGAATCTACGAGCAGTACTTC. The full variable domain, in which reference TRBV11-2 and TRBJ2-7 provide the parts outside the CDR3, is EAGVAQSPRYKIIEKRQSVAFWCNPISGHATLYWYQQILGQGPKLLIQFQNNGVVDDSQLPKDRFSAERLKGVDSTLKIQPAKLEDSAVYLCASSPNLQGIYEQYFGPGTRLTVT.

The chain links TRBV19 to TRBJ2-1; D perhaps matches TRBD1 (7 bases). This CDR3 is built from 15 residues. Per germline, CDR1 LNHDA and CDR2 SQIVND (reference sequence). V was cut by 2 bases and J by 7 bases, with 15 bases left in between. This chain's CDR3 is CASSIYPAGGNEQFF. CDR3 bases: TGTGCCAGTAGTATATACCCGGCAGGGGGGAATGAGCAGTTCTTC.

The table lists this clone with a count of one. CDR3 sequence reads: CASSLDYNEQYF. The CDR3 region has the DNA TGTGCCAGCAGCTTAGATTATAACGAGCAGTACTTC. This chain connects TRBV13 to TRBJ2-5, with D uncertain. The DNA end is a closer match to TRBJ2-7, so the J assignment may be wrong. CDR3 length: 12 residues. Germline CDR1 reads PRHDT; CDR2 reads FYEKMQ (reference sequence).

The chain links TRBV12-5 to TRBJ1-2; 9 bases line up with TRBD1. CDR1 is LGHNT, CDR2 FRNRAP, per germline. Unmatched junction bases numbered 6, after V lost 2 bases and J lost 2 bases. The CDR3 consists of 16 residues. The CDR3 DNA reads as TGTGCTAGTGGTTTGCCGCGGGACAGGGTGAACTATGGCTACACCTTC. Residues: CASGLPRDRVNYGYTF.

For the CDR3, the DNA is TGTGCCAGCAGTTTCAACAGGGTAGAGACCCAGTACTTC. As protein: CASSFNRVETQYF. The V and J genes are TRBV28 and TRBJ2-5, with D tentatively TRBD1 (6 bases). This CDR3 region has 13 residues. Germline loops: CDR1 MDHEN, CDR2 SYDVKM. The V end was cut by 3 bases, the J end by 4 bases, with 9 bases between.

This clone occurred a few times. The V call is TRBV7-2, the J call TRBJ2-7; 7 nucleotides match TRBD2. In germline, CDR1 is SGHTA, CDR2 FQGNSA. Germline trimming cut 2 bases from V and 3 bases from J; bases unmatched to any gene: 7. The CDR3 sequence is 15 residues long. The CDR3 sequence is CASSLSNSGFYEQYF. In DNA, the CDR3 is TGTGCCAGCAGCTTAAGTAATAGCGGGTTCTACGAGCAGTACTTC.

The V gene is TRBV11-2, the J gene TRBJ2-7; 12 bases align to TRBD2. The CDR3 is 15 amino acids. Looked up from germline, CDR1 is SGHAT and CDR2 is FQNNGV. Unmatched junction bases numbered 5, after V lost 4 bases and J lost 4 bases. The CDR3 protein is CASSSSGRVGYEQYF. In DNA form, the CDR3 reads TGTGCCAGCAGCTCTAGCGGGAGGGTCGGGTACGAGCAGTACTTC.